This entry lists 23 T cell receptor beta chains sequenced from one sample in a study of T cell repertoires in aging, cancer and after chemotherapy. Rearranged V-D-J TRB sequences were amplified with a mixed TRB-A/B primer pool. TCRdb re-derived calls from the multiplex PCR reads in MiXCR, one entry per CDR3 protein. The sample has some 7,900 distinct CDR3 sequences; under 35% are singletons. Amplification of TCR beta used genomic DNA extracted from peripheral blood. The material sequenced was blood. All receptors come from a human donor in good health.

This clonotype was found a few times. The J gene is TRBJ1-1, the V gene TRBV6-5; tentatively, D is TRBD1 (6 bases). The CDR3 is 14 residues long. Germline CDR1 is MNHEY and CDR2 is SVGAGI. V was cut by 5 bases and J by 3 bases, with 13 bases left in between. This chain's CDR3 is CASSTQGLDTEAFF. The CDR3 DNA reads as TGTGCCAGCAGTACGCAGGGGTTGGACACTGAAGCTTTCTTT.

The chain carries TRBV18 and TRBJ2-2; weak D call: TRBD2 (6 bases). Per the germline V gene, CDR1 is KGHSH and CDR2 is LQKENI. Deletions cut 1 base from V and 1 base from J, with 10 bases between. This CDR3 has 16 residues. CDR3 nucleotide sequence: TGTGCCAGCTCACCACGCTCGGGGGTGAACACCGGGGAGCTGTTTTTT. Its translation: CASSPRSGVNTGELFF.

This clonotype was seen a few times. The genes are TRBV6-4 and TRBJ2-2; no reliable D call. V lost 3 bases to trimming and J lost 4 bases, with 6 bases between them. The V gene's germline CDR1 is MRHNA and CDR2 SNTAGT. CDR3 size: 13 residues. CDR3 DNA: TGTGCCAGCAGTGAAGGTTTCACCGGGGAGCTGTTTTTT. It translates to CASSEGFTGELFF.

The chain joins TRBV10-3 to TRBJ1-1, with D unresolved. The CDR3 is 14 amino acids. Germline CDR1 ENHRY, CDR2 SYGVKD. Between the trimmed V and J ends, which lost 4 bases and 0 bases, there was a span of 9 bases. The CDR3 region has the DNA TGTGCCATCAGTGTTCAGGAAATGAACACTGAAGCTTTCTTT. It encodes CAISVQEMNTEAFF.

This clonotype counts as medium-sized. The J gene is TRBJ2-7, the V gene TRBV29-1; D perhaps matches TRBD2 (6 bases). In germline, CDR1 is SQVTM, CDR2 ANQGSEA. V was shortened by 6 bases and J by 3 bases, with 21 bases between the two germline ends. The CDR3 length is 15 residues. The CDR3 protein is CSVDGGSGGLYEQYF. CDR3 DNA sequence: TGCAGCGTAGATGGGGGGAGCGGAGGACTCTACGAGCAGTACTTC.

This clonotype showed up just a few times. This sequence joins TRBV6-5 and TRBJ1-5, with TRBD1 as a possible D gene (6 bases). This CDR3 has 14 amino acids. V dropped 6 bases and J dropped 6 bases, with 15 bases sitting between them. From germline, CDR1 is MNHEY and CDR2 SVGAGI. The CDR3 here is CASSLGGGGQPQHF. The CDR3 nucleotides are TGTGCCAGCAGCCTGGGGGGAGGGGGTCAGCCCCAGCATTTT.

This clonotype was counted between two and nine times. CDR3 protein: CASSGLAGGPAQETQYF. As DNA, the CDR3 is TGTGCCAGTAGCGGACTAGCGGGGGGGCCAGCCCAAGAGACCCAGTACTTC. This chain connects TRBV19 to TRBJ2-5, with 15 nucleotides matching TRBD2. Germline CDR1 is LNHDA and CDR2 is SQIVND (reference sequence). The CDR3 covers 17 residues. V was clipped by 6 bases and J by 1 base; unmatched bases: 6.

V and J are TRBV20-1 and TRBJ1-5; maybe TRBD1 (5 bases). Germline V lookup: CDR1 DFQATT, CDR2 SNEGSKA (reference sequence). Between the trimmed V and J ends, which lost 1 base and 11 bases, there was a span of 24 bases. This CDR3 is 16 amino acids long. In nucleotides, the CDR3 is TGCAGTGCTAGAGTTACCGGGACTCCCACTTCTTTGACCCAGCATTTT. Its translation: CSARVTGTPTSLTQHF.

The chain recombines TRBV29-1 with TRBJ1-1; D remains unclear. The CDR3 sequence is 12 residues long. Germline V CDR1 and CDR2: SQVTM, ANQGSEA. Trimming took 6 bases from V and 0 from J, leaving 8 bases between them. The CDR3 sequence is CSVDGLNTEAFF. CDR3 bases: TGCAGCGTGGACGGTTTGAACACTGAAGCTTTCTTT.

This CDR3 reads CAISNRGRDSPLHF. The CDR3 nucleotides are TGTGCCATCAGCAACCGCGGGCGGGATTCACCCCTCCACTTT. This chain links TRBV6-6 with TRBJ1-6, with D uncertain. Trimming cost V 10 bases and J 8 bases, with 18 bases left between them. Germline V CDR1 and CDR2: MNHNY, SVGAGI (reference sequence). The CDR3 has 14 amino acids.

CDR3 in amino acids: CSARTDMNTEAFF. DNA of the CDR3: TGCAGTGCGCGGACGGATATGAACACTGAAGCTTTCTTT. The rearrangement joins TRBV20-1 to TRBJ1-1; D is unresolved. In germline, CDR1 is DFQATT, CDR2 SNEGSKA (reference sequence). The CDR3 runs to 13 residues. V was shortened by 6 bases and J by 0 bases, with 11 bases between the two germline ends.

The chain joins TRBV20-1 to TRBJ1-6; D is unclear. The CDR3 loop spans 15 amino acids. Trimming stripped 0 bases from V and 12 bases from J, with 18 bases between. Germline V gene sequence: CDR1 DFQATT, CDR2 SNEGSKA (reference sequence). Written as DNA, the CDR3 is TGCAGTGCTAGAGATGATGCCATACGCTCTCTACCCCTCCACTTT. It codes for CSARDDAIRSLPLHF.

CDR3 amino acids: CASSPPGQGSEFF. As DNA, the CDR3 is TGTGCCAGCAGCCCACCGGGACAGGGGTCAGAGTTCTTC. The chain couples TRBV12-3 or TRBV12-4 to TRBJ2-1, with 10 bases identical to TRBD1. V lost 6 bases to trimming and J lost 14 bases; unmatched junction nucleotides: 10. The CDR3 consists of 13 residues.

This clonotype was counted only a few times. The chain joins TRBV6-5 to TRBJ1-4; TRBD1 agrees at 10 bases. Germline V gives CDR1 MNHEY, CDR2 SVGAGI. Trimming took 6 bases from V and 8 from J; bases not matched to a gene: 6. The CDR3 is made up of 14 amino acids. CDR3 sequence: CASRGTGDVEKLFF. In DNA form, the CDR3 reads TGTGCCAGCAGGGGGACAGGGGATGTGGAAAAACTGTTTTTT.

By its share, this clonotype is large. This chain connects TRBV29-1 to TRBJ2-3; tentative D call: TRBD1 (5 bases). Germline V CDR1 and CDR2: SQVTM, ANQGSEA. The ends were cut back, 3 bases at V and 11 bases at J, with 21 bases in the middle. CDR3 size: 14 residues. The chain's CDR3 is CSVDSGTGASGQYF. CDR3 DNA: TGCAGCGTTGACTCGGGCACAGGCGCAAGTGGGCAGTATTTT.

The V and J genes are TRBV19 and TRBJ1-5, with D uncertain. V was shortened by 4 bases and J by 0 bases, with 7 bases between the two germline ends. This CDR3 is built from 14 residues. CDR1 LNHDA and CDR2 SQIVND come from the germline V gene (reference sequence). CDR3 amino acids: CASSRWVSNQPQHF. CDR3 DNA sequence: TGTGCCAGTAGTAGGTGGGTTAGCAATCAGCCCCAGCATTTT.

The chain combines TRBV5-4 with TRBJ1-5; 7 bases are shared with TRBD1. Trimming removed 5 bases from V and 8 bases from J; junction bases left unmatched: 7. This CDR3 spans 13 amino acids. Looked up from germline, CDR1 is SGHNT and CDR2 is YYREEE (reference sequence). In nucleotides, the CDR3 is TGTGCCAGCAGGCAGCGGACAGGAAAGCCCCAGCATTTT. Residues: CASRQRTGKPQHF.

This chain connects TRBV28 to TRBJ1-1, with unresolved D. The CDR3 loop spans 14 amino acids. Germline V CDR1 and CDR2: MDHEN, SYDVKM. V was shortened by 7 bases and J by 0 bases, with 12 bases between the two germline ends. The CDR3 sequence: CASIKTPLNTEAFF. The CDR3 DNA sequence: TGTGCCAGCATCAAGACCCCTTTGAACACTGAAGCTTTCTTT.

This chain connects TRBV5-5 to TRBJ2-7; 8 bases line up with TRBD2. This CDR3 region has 13 residues. Losses at the gene ends were 4 bases for V and 3 bases for J; bases not matched to a gene: 3. Germline V CDR1 and CDR2: SGHKS, YYEKEE (reference sequence). The CDR3 DNA sequence: TGTGCCAGCAGCCCACTAGCGGACTACGAGCAGTACTTC. Protein product: CASSPLADYEQYF. Full variable domain (missing parts from reference TRBV5-5 and TRBJ2-7): DAGVTQSPTHLIKTRGQQVTLRCSPISGHKSVSWYQQVLGQGPQFIFQYYEKEERGRGNFPDRFSARQFPNYSSELNVNALLLGDSALYLCASSPLADYEQYFGPGTRLTVT.

The chain combines TRBV12-3 or TRBV12-4 with TRBJ2-2; D uncertain. The CDR3 is 14 amino acids. V was clipped by 5 bases and J by 1 base, with 8 bases between them. In DNA, the CDR3 is TGTGCCAGCAGTCAACAGCAGAACACCGGGGAGCTGTTTTTT. Amino acid sequence: CASSQQQNTGELFF.

The genes are TRBV24-1 and TRBJ1-2, with 7 bases aligning to TRBD1. V trimming: 4 bases; J trimming: 7 bases; junction bases outside the gene matches: 11. Looked up from germline, CDR1 is KGHDR and CDR2 is SFDVKD. The CDR3 contains 15 residues. CDR3: CATSDPTRTGAGYTF. The CDR3 region has the DNA TGTGCCACCAGTGACCCAACGAGAACAGGGGCTGGCTACACCTTC.

Concerning this clonotype itself: At one end the junction does not follow the germline gene, possibly because of a read error. The V and J genes are TRBV5-6 and TRBJ2-7; 7 bases match TRBD2. The CDR3 has 15 residues. Germline V lookup: CDR1 SGHDT, CDR2 YYEEEE. CDR3 loop: CASSPTAGVSYEQYF. The CDR3 coding sequence is TGCGCCAGCAGCCCGACGGCGGGGGTCTCCTACGAGCAGTACTTC.

The V gene is TRBV24-1, the J gene TRBJ2-1, with no clear D. Germline loops: CDR1 KGHDR, CDR2 SFDVKD. The length of the CDR3 is 13 residues. V was clipped by 7 bases and J by 4 bases, with 10 bases between them. This CDR3 reads CATSSLRYNEQFF. The CDR3 bases are TGTGCCACCAGCTCCCTCCGTTACAATGAGCAGTTCTTC.